The clone carrying this T cell receptor (beta chain) was seen once. The germline gives CDR1 SGHRS, CDR2 YFSETQ. The length of the CDR3 is 16 residues. V trimming: 3 bases; J trimming: 0 bases; junction bases outside the gene matches: 3. This entry belongs to a study of blood T cell repertoires in COVID-19. For the study at large: Spain, Italy and the United States supplied samples that represented acute and convalescent COVID-19. PBMCs, B-cell-depleted T cells, or T cells provided the cDNA or gDNA that made up the material.

TCRdb's table, derived via immunoSEQ multiplex PCR, lists solely in-frame clones and lacks some. The sample includes under 400,000 clones, around 89% seen only once; the top ten take around 1.6%. The sequencing sample was made of peripheral blood. This chain links TRBV5-1 with TRBJ2-1; 10 positions match TRBD2. The receptor was isolated from a woman aged 25 to 39 with COVID-19, enrolled during active disease. CDR3 protein: CASSSASGSSYNEQFF. The DNA of the CDR3 is TGCGCCAGCAGCTCCGCTAGCGGGAGCTCCTACAATGAGCAGTTCTTC.